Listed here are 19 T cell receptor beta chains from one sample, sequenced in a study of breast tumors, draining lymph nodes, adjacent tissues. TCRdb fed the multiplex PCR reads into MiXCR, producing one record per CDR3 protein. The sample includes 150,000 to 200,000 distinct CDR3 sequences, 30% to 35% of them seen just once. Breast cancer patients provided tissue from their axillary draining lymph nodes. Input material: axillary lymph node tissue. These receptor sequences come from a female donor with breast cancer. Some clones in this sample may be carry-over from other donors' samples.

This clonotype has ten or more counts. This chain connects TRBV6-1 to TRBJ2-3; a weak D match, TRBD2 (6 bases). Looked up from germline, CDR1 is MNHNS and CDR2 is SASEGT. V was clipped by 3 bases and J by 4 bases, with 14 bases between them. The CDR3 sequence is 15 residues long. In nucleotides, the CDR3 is TGTGCCAGCAGTGAGGTTGCGGGGCCGTCAGATACGCAGTATTTT. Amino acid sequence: CASSEVAGPSDTQYF.

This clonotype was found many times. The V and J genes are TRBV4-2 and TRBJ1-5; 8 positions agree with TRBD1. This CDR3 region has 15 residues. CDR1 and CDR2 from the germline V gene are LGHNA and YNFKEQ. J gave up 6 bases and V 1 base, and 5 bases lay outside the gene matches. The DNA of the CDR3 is TGTGCCAGCAGCCAAGGCAGGGGGCGAGGTCAGCCCCAGCATTTT. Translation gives CASSQGRGRGQPQHF.

CDR3 nucleotides: TGCAGTGCTAGAGTTGATGGGAACAGGGCGCTTTCCGGCAATCAGCCCCAGCATTTT. Its translation: CSARVDGNRALSGNQPQHF. The chain recombines TRBV20-1 with TRBJ1-5; D is perhaps TRBD1 (6 bases). Germline assignment: CDR1 DFQATT and CDR2 SNEGSKA (reference sequence). CDR3 length equals 19 residues. Trimming left V 1 base short and J 2 bases short, with 24 bases between.

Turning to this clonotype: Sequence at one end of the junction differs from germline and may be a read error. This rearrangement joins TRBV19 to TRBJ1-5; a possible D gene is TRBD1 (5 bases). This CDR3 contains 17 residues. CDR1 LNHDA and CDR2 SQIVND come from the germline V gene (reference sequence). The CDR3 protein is CASSVDLGGARNQPQHF. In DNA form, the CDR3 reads TGTGCCAGTAGTGTAGATCTCGGGGGTGCGCGCAATCAGCCCCAGCATTTT.

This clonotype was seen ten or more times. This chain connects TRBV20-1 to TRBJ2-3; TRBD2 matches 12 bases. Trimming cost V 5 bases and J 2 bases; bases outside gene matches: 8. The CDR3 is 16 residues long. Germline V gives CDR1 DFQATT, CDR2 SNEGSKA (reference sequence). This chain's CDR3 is CSASQTSGRPTDTQYF. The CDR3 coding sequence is TGCAGTGCTTCTCAGACTAGCGGGAGACCCACAGATACGCAGTATTTT.

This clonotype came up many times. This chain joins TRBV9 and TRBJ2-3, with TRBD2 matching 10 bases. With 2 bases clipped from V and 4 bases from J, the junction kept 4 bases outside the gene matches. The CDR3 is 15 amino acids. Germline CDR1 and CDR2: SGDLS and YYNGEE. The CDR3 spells CASSVLAGGPDTQYF. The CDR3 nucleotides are TGTGCCAGCAGCGTTTTAGCGGGGGGCCCAGATACGCAGTATTTT.

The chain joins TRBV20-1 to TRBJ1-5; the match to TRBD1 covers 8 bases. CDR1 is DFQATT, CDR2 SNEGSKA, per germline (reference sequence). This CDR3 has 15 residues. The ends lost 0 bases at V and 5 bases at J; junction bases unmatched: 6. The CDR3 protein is CSARDGGRGHQPQHF. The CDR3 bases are TGCAGTGCTAGAGATGGGGGCAGGGGGCATCAGCCCCAGCATTTT.

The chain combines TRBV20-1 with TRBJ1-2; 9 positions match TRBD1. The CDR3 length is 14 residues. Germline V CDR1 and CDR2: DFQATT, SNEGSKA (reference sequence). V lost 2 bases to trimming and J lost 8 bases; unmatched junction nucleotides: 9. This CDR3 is CSARPTGTGNGYTF. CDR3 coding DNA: TGCAGTGCTAGACCAACCGGGACAGGGAACGGCTACACCTTC.

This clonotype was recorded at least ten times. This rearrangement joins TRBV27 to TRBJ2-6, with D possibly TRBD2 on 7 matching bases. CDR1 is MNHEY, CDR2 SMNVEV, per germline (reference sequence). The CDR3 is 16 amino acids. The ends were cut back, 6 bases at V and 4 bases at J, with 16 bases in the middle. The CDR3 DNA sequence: TGTGCCAGCAGCCCTACGGGGGGCTACGGGGCCAACGTCCTGACTTTC. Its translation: CASSPTGGYGANVLTF. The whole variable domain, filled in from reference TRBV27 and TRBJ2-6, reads EAQVTQNPRYLITVTGKKLTVTCSQNMNHEYMSWYRQDPGLGLRQIYYSMNVEVTDKGDVPEGYKVSRKEKRNFPLILESPSPNQTSLYFCASSPTGGYGANVLTFGAGSRLTVL.

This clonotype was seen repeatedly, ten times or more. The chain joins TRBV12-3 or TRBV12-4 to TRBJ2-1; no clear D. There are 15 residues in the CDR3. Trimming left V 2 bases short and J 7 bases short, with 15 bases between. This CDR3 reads CASSLNLWAGNEQFF. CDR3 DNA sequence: TGTGCCAGCAGTTTAAATTTGTGGGCCGGGAATGAGCAGTTCTTC.

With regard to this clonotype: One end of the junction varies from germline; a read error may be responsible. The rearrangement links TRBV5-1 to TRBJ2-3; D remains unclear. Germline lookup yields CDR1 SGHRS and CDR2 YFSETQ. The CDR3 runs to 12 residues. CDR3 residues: CASSSDTDTHYF. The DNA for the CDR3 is TGCGCCAGCAGCTCCGATACAGATACGCACTATTTT. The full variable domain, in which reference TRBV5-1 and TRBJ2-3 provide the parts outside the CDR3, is KAGVTQTPRYLIKTRGQQVTLSCSPISGHRSVSWYQQTPGQGLQFLFEYFSETQRNKGNFPGRFSGRQFSNSRSEMNVSTLELGDSALYLCASSSDTDTHYFGPGTRLTVL.

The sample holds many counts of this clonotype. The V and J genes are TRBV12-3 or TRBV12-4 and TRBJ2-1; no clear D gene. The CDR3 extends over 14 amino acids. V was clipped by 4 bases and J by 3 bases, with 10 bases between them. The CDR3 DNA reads TGTGCCAGCAGTTCCGGCGGATACTACAATGAGCAGTTCTTC. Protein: CASSSGGYYNEQFF.

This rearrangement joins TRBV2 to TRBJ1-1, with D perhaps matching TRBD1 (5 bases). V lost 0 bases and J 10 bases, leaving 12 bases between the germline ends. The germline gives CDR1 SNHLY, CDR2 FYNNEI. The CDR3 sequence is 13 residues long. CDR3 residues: CASSEAETGGAFF. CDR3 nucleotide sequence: TGTGCCAGCAGTGAAGCTGAGACTGGGGGAGCTTTCTTT.

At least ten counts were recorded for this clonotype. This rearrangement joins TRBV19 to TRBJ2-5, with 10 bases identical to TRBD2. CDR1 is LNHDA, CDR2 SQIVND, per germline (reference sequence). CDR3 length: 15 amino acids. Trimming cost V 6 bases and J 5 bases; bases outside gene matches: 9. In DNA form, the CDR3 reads TGTGCCAGTAGGACCCAGCGGGGGGGGCCGGAGACCCAGTACTTC. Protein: CASRTQRGGPETQYF.

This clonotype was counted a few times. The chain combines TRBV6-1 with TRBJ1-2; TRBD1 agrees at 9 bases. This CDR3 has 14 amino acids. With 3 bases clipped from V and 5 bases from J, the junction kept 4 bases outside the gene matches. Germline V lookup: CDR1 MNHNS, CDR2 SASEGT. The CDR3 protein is CASSDAGTGYGYTF. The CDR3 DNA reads TGTGCCAGCAGTGATGCCGGGACAGGGTATGGCTACACCTTC.

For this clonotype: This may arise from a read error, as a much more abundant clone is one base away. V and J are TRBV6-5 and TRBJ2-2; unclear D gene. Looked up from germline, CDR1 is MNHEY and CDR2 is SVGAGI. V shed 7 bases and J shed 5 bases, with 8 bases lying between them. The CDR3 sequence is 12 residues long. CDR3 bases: TGTGCCAGCAAGCTAGGGACCGGGGAGCTGTTTTTT. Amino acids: CASKLGTGELFF.

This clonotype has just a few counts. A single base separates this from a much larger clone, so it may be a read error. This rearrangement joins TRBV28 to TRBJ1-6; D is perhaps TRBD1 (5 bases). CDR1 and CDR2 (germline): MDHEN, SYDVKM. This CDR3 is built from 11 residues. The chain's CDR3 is CASSDRSPLYF. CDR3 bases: TGTGCCAGCAGTGACAGATCACCCCTCTACTTT.

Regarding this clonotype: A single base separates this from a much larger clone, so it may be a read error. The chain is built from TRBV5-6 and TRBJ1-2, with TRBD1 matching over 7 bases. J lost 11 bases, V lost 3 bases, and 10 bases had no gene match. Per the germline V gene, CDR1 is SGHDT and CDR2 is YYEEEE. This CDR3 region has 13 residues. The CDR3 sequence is CASSYGQARLYTF. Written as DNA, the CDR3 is TGTGCCAGCAGCTATGGACAGGCCCGATTATACACCTTC.

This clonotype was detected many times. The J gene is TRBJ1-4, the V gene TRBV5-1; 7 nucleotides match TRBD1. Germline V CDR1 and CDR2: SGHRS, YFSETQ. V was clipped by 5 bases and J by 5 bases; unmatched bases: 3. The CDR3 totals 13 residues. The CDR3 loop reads CASRLQGNEKLFF. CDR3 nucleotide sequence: TGCGCCAGCAGACTACAGGGGAATGAAAAACTGTTTTTT.